This T cell receptor beta chain is from a study of response to subunit inactivated influenza vaccine. TCRdb itself ran the RT-PCR reads through MiXCR, one entry per CDR3 protein. The table has over 150,000 distinct CDR3 sequences, 11% seen once. Concerning this clonotype: One junction end disagrees with the germline gene, perhaps due to a read error.

The TCR sequence derives from a man in his fifties or sixties who received an inactivated influenza vaccine. Source: non-naive T cells sorted from PBMCs, taken 40 to 50 days after vaccination.

DNA for the CDR3: TGTGCCAGCAGCTCCTACCGGGACAGGTCCCTTCACTTC. The encoded protein is CASSSYRDRSLHF. V gene TRBV11-2 combines with J gene TRBJ2-1; 8 bases are shared with TRBD1. The CDR3 runs to 13 residues. Germline lookup yields CDR1 SGHAT and CDR2 FQNNGV. Using reference TRBV11-2 and TRBJ2-1 for the parts outside the CDR3, the full variable domain is EAGVAQSPRYKIIEKRQSVAFWCNPISGHATLYWYQQILGQGPKLLIQFQNNGVVDDSQLPKDRFSAERLKGVDSTLKIQPAKLEDSAVYLCASSSYRDRSLHFGPGTRLTVL.